The clone carrying this TCR beta chain appeared a single time. Its target is not known. This specimen belongs to a study of cytomegalovirus exposure and HLA in healthy donors. The PCR ran on 60 Vbeta and 13 Jbeta primers. Here immunoSEQ multiplex PCR was the method, and the copy in TCRdb shows in-frame clones only, minus some. The repertoire has under 200,000 clones, 65% to 80% of them found once; the top ten carry under 2.5%. Overall study findings and caveats: Relative to equally common others, HLA-associated TCR beta chains showed greater clonal expansion in a later analysis.

CDR1 SGHNT and CDR2 YYREEE come from the germline V gene (reference sequence). With 4 bases removed from V and 14 bases from J, the gap between germline ends came to 18 bases. CDR3 length equals 12 residues. The genes are TRBV5-4 and TRBJ2-5; a possible D gene is TRBD2 (8 bases). Material for sequencing was PBMCs. The receptor's source is a man in his forties in good health and CMV-seronegative. Written as DNA, the CDR3 is TGTGCCAGCAGCCGGGGGGGGGACAGCCCATACTTC. Amino acid sequence: CASSRGGDSPYF.